Below are 7 T cell receptor beta chains sequenced from a single sample in a study of regulatory T cells in long-lasting Graves disease. Indicated time point: newly diagnosed GD, antithyroid drugs for less than 3 months. Preparation of the TCR library used RNA extracted from PBMCs. For TCR beta, libraries came from iRepertoire HTBI primers and Arm-PCR of CDR3 regions. In TCRdb, the multiplex PCR reads were re-called with MiXCR into one record per CDR3 protein. The repertoire includes around 500,000 distinct CDR3 sequences, about 12% of them detected once, and around 10% sits in the top ten. These same records also appear under a second study, on T cells in Graves' hyperthyroidism and ophthalmopathy.

Sequences were derived from peripheral blood mononuclear cells (PBMCs), sampled at new diagnosis, from a patient treated with antithyroid drugs. These receptors were taken from a woman aged 25-40 years with Graves disease.

The chain recombines TRBV7-8 with TRBJ2-1, with 15 bases identical to TRBD2. The CDR3 has 19 amino acids. CDR1 and CDR2 from the germline V gene are SGHVS and FQNEAQ. The trim removed 5 bases at V and 5 bases at J, leaving 13 bases unmatched. The CDR3 nucleotides are TGTGCCAGCAGCCGAACTCCGGGACTAGCGGGAGGCCCTAACAATGAGCAGTTCTTC. Translation gives CASSRTPGLAGGPNNEQFF.

In this sample, this clonotype turned up many times. This sequence joins TRBV12-3 or TRBV12-4 and TRBJ1-3; D is perhaps TRBD1 (6 bases). V lost 6 bases and J 2 bases, leaving 8 bases between the germline ends. The CDR3 contains 13 residues. The CDR3 nucleotides are TGTGCCAGCAGGGGGGCGACTGGAAACACCATATATTTT. Protein sequence: CASRGATGNTIYF.

The table lists this clonotype with a few counts. The rearrangement links TRBV5-1 to TRBJ1-6; D is possibly TRBD1 (6 bases). V was trimmed by 4 bases and J by 7 bases, leaving 15 bases between them. The germline V gene has CDR1 SGHRS and CDR2 YFSETQ. The CDR3 runs 15 residues. CDR3 sequence reads: CASSHSTGTNSPLHF. CDR3 DNA: TGCGCCAGCAGCCATTCCACAGGGACCAATTCACCCCTCCACTTT.

At least ten counts were recorded for this clonotype. V usage is TRBV11-2 and J usage is TRBJ2-7, with 10 bases identical to TRBD1. The CDR3 length is 15 residues. The junction had 8 bases not matched to a gene; V was cut back by 3 bases and J by 6 bases. Germline V gene lookup returns CDR1 SGHAT and CDR2 FQNNGV. In DNA form, the CDR3 reads TGTGCCAGCAGCTTCGCCGGGACAGGGGTCCGCGAGCAGTACTTC. Its translation: CASSFAGTGVREQYF. The whole variable domain, remainder taken from reference TRBV11-2 and TRBJ2-7, is EAGVAQSPRYKIIEKRQSVAFWCNPISGHATLYWYQQILGQGPKLLIQFQNNGVVDDSQLPKDRFSAERLKGVDSTLKIQPAKLEDSAVYLCASSFAGTGVREQYFGPGTRLTVT.

This clonotype was recorded at least ten times. J is TRBJ2-7 and V is TRBV4-1, with 9 nucleotides matching TRBD2. The V gene's germline CDR1 is MGHRA and CDR2 YSYEKL. This CDR3 comprises 15 residues. V lost 1 base to trimming and J lost 5 bases; unmatched junction nucleotides: 6. The CDR3 spells CASSQVSGSRDEQYF. The CDR3, as DNA: TGCGCCAGCAGCCAAGTTAGCGGGAGTCGGGACGAGCAGTACTTC.

The V call is TRBV24-1, the J call TRBJ2-3, with D uncertain. Deletions cut 3 bases from V and 8 bases from J, with 14 bases between. CDR1 KGHDR and CDR2 SFDVKD come from the germline V gene. This CDR3 is 14 amino acids long. The CDR3: CATSDNGRYGTQYF. The CDR3 nucleotides are TGTGCCACCAGTGATAACGGACGTTATGGTACGCAGTATTTT.

This clonotype occurred many times. CDR3 protein: CASSLRDTQYF. The CDR3 coding sequence is TGTGCCAGCAGCTTGAGAGATACGCAGTATTTT. The chain combines TRBV7-8 with TRBJ2-3, with unresolved D. With 3 bases removed from V and 5 bases from J, the gap between germline ends came to 3 bases. This CDR3 has 11 residues. In germline, CDR1 is SGHVS, CDR2 FQNEAQ.